These T cell receptor beta chains were read from a single sample in a study of OX40 agonist ivuxolimab in advanced cancers. TCRdb keeps only in-frame clones here, not all; method: immunoSEQ multiplex PCR. The sample contains fewer than 200,000 clones, approximately 94% of which appear only once. This material consisted of CD4+ or CD8+ T cells sorted from blood, taken in a trial of the OX40 agonist ivuxolimab. These receptors all come from an adult with an advanced solid tumor such as melanoma, head and neck, liver or kidney cancer. CDR3s include the opening cysteine and the closing phenylalanine or tryptophan. The order of the fields is CDR3 protein, CDR3 DNA, clone size, V gene, J gene, D gene. The D gene is left open where the match is weak. Size values are once, few and many counts, or a class for expanded clones, and some rows have none.

CASSRLANTGELFF	TGTGCCAGTAGTAGGCTAGCGAACACCGGGGAGCTGTTTTTT	.	TRBV19	TRBJ2-2	.
CASSTMGTEAFF	TGCGCCAGCAGTACCATGGGCACTGAAGCTTTCTTT	.	TRBV10-2	TRBJ1-1	.
CASSRTGLNEKLFF	TGTGCCAGCAGTAGGACAGGTCTTAATGAAAAACTGTTTTTT	.	TRBV5-4	TRBJ1-4	TRBD1
CASSLSIQVLGELFF	TGTGCCAGCAGTTTATCGATCCAGGTCCTCGGGGAGCTGTTTTTT	.	TRBV27	TRBJ2-2	.
CASSEQGTTRGYTF	TGTGCCAGCAGTGAACAGGGGACGACGAGGGGCTACACCTTC	.	TRBV25-1	TRBJ1-2	.
CASSLTGGSNYGYTF	TGTGCCAGCAGCTTAACGGGGGGCTCTAACTATGGCTACACCTTC	.	TRBV7-9	TRBJ1-2	.
CASSDPAASGVNEQFF	TGTGCCAGCAGTGACCCAGCTGCTAGCGGGGTAAATGAGCAGTTCTTC	once	TRBV6-1	TRBJ2-1	TRBD2
CASSLAGPGPVGEQYF	TGCGCCAGCAGCTTGGCGGGGCCTGGACCCGTGGGCGAGCAGTACTTC	.	TRBV5-1	TRBJ2-7	.
CASTRQGAGGYTF	TGTGCCAGCACCCGACAGGGGGCGGGGGGCTACACCTTC	.	TRBV28	TRBJ1-2	TRBD1
CASSWGPTDPKKANEQFF	TGCGCCAGCAGCTGGGGCCCCACCGACCCAAAAAAAGCCAATGAGCAGTTCTTC	.	TRBV5-1	TRBJ2-1	.
CASSRGLAGGYEQYF	TGCGCCAGCAGCCGAGGACTAGCGGGAGGCTACGAGCAGTACTTC	once	TRBV4-3	TRBJ2-7	TRBD2
CASSVRRAASTDTQYF	TGTGCCAGCAGCGTAAGACGGGCAGCTAGCACAGATACGCAGTATTTT	.	TRBV9	TRBJ2-3	.
CASSWTGVTEAFF	TGCGCCAGCAGCTGGACAGGGGTTACTGAAGCTTTCTTT	.	TRBV5-1	TRBJ1-1	TRBD1
CASSTPGTGMKQYF	TGTGCCAGCAGCACCCCCGGGACAGGGATGAAGCAGTACTTC	.	TRBV5-4	TRBJ2-7	TRBD1
CASSINGGYNEQFF	TGTGCCAGTAGTATCAATGGGGGTTACAATGAGCAGTTCTTC	.	TRBV19	TRBJ2-1	.
CASSLSTSGTYEQYF	TGTGCCAGCAGCTTGTCGACTAGCGGAACCTACGAGCAGTACTTC	.	TRBV5-5	TRBJ2-7	TRBD2
CASSLTPGPYNEQFF	TGTGCCAGCAGCTTAACCCCGGGGCCGTACAATGAGCAGTTCTTC	.	TRBV7-3	TRBJ2-1	.
CASSPWGGSNQPQHF	TGTGCCAGCAGCCCGTGGGGGGGGTCCAATCAGCCCCAGCATTTT	.	TRBV7-2	TRBJ1-5	.
CASSFGQGYEKLFF	TGTGCCAGCAGCTTCGGACAGGGGTATGAAAAACTGTTTTTT	once	TRBV7-9	TRBJ1-4	TRBD1
CASSYPPESYGYTF	TGTGCCAGCAGTTACCCCCCCGAAAGCTATGGCTACACCTTC	.	TRBV6-6	TRBJ1-2	.
CSAFKSYEQYF	TGCAGTGCCTTTAAATCCTACGAGCAGTACTTC	.	TRBV20-1	TRBJ2-7	.
CASTWTVLDGYTF	TGTGCCAGCACCTGGACAGTTTTAGATGGCTACACCTTC	.	TRBV27	TRBJ1-2	.
CAISESRGSSAAFF	TGTGCCATCAGTGAGTCGAGGGGGTCAAGTGCAGCTTTCTTT	.	TRBV10-3	TRBJ1-1	.
CAISESLFYEQYF	TGTGCCATCAGTGAGTCGCTCTTCTACGAGCAGTACTTC	.	TRBV10-3	TRBJ2-7	.
CASSGDRVNYGYTF	TGTGCCAGCTCAGGGGACAGAGTTAACTATGGCTACACCTTC	.	TRBV18	TRBJ1-2	TRBD1
CASSLLGGGSNQPQHF	TGCGCCAGCAGCTTGTTGGGGGGAGGTAGCAATCAGCCCCAGCATTTT	.	TRBV5-1	TRBJ1-5	.
CSAAPRGYTF	TGCAGTGCTGCCCCGCGGGGCTACACCTTC	.	TRBV20-1	TRBJ1-2	.
CASPKMDSRYISYEQYF	TGCGCCAGTCCCAAGATGGACAGCCGATACATCTCCTACGAGCAGTACTTC	.	TRBV21-1	TRBJ2-7	.
CASSHAPEQGAEEKLFF	TGCGCCAGCAGCCATGCGCCGGAACAGGGGGCGGAAGAAAAACTGTTTTTT	.	TRBV4-3	TRBJ1-4	TRBD1
CASRIAVTGNEQFF	TGCGCCAGTCGAATAGCGGTCACCGGCAATGAGCAGTTCTTC	.	TRBV5-1	TRBJ2-1	.
CASSSGQSGNTIYF	TGCGCCAGCAGCTCGGGACAATCTGGAAACACCATATATTTT	.	TRBV5-1	TRBJ1-3	.
CAISGTGANYGYTF	TGTGCCATCAGTGGGACAGGGGCTAACTATGGCTACACCTTC	.	TRBV10-3	TRBJ1-2	TRBD1
CASSTRTGPSKETQYF	TGTGCCAGCAGCACTAGGACGGGGCCAAGTAAAGAGACCCAGTACTTC	.	TRBV11-3	TRBJ2-5	.
CASTPGTGREQYF	TGTGCCAGCACCCCAGGGACAGGACGCGAGCAGTACTTC	.	TRBV6-5	TRBJ2-7	TRBD1
CASSYSYRGDYGYTF	TGTGCCAGCAGTTACTCGTACAGGGGGGACTATGGCTACACCTTC	.	TRBV6-5	TRBJ1-2	TRBD1
CASSLARGLYGYTF	TGTGCCAGCAGCTTAGCGCGCGGGTTGTATGGCTACACCTTC	.	TRBV7-2	TRBJ1-2	.
CASSWDPGATNQPQHF	TGTGCCAGCAGCTGGGACCCAGGGGCCACAAATCAGCCCCAGCATTTT	.	TRBV7-2	TRBJ1-5	.
CASTNRGGNTEAFF	TGTGCCAGCACCAACAGAGGGGGAAACACTGAAGCTTTCTTT	.	TRBV9	TRBJ1-1	.
CASSPDRGLNYGYTF	TGTGCCAGCAGCCCAGACAGGGGCCTTAACTATGGCTACACCTTC	.	TRBV7-2	TRBJ1-2	TRBD1
CASSIGYDRGRTASNQPQHF	TGTGCCAGTAGTATAGGATACGACAGGGGGCGGACGGCCAGCAATCAGCCCCAGCATTTT	.	TRBV19	TRBJ1-5	TRBD1
CASSLTLQTDNNEQFF	TGTGCCAGCAGCTTAACCCTCCAGACAGATAACAATGAGCAGTTCTTC	.	TRBV7-3	TRBJ2-1	.
CASSFYRSSYEQYF	TGTGCCAGCAGCTTCTACAGGAGCTCCTACGAGCAGTACTTC	.	TRBV11-2	TRBJ2-7	.
CASSIQGTTEAFF	TGTGCCAGCAGCATTCAGGGGACCACTGAAGCTTTCTTT	once	TRBV7-9	TRBJ1-1	.
CASSFFLGASTGELFF	TGTGCCAGCAGCTTTTTTTTGGGAGCGAGCACCGGGGAGCTGTTTTTT	.	TRBV7-2	TRBJ2-2	.
CASSLGWSDQPQHF	TGTGCCAGCAGTTTGGGTTGGTCGGATCAGCCCCAGCATTTT	few	TRBV27	TRBJ1-5	.
CASSLGPLTRPQATQYF	TGTGCCAGCAGCTTAGGACCTTTGACTCGTCCCCAGGCGACCCAGTACTTC	.	TRBV7-2	TRBJ2-5	.
CASSESTGPYEQYF	TGTGCCAGCAGTGAGTCGACAGGTCCTTACGAGCAGTACTTC	.	TRBV25-1	TRBJ2-7	.
CASSLEAGTVSEAFF	TGCGCCAGCAGCTTGGAGGCAGGGACGGTATCTGAAGCTTTCTTT	.	TRBV5-1	TRBJ1-1	.
CASSRLNTGELFF	TGTGCCAGCAGCCGACTCAACACCGGGGAGCTGTTTTTT	.	TRBV7-6	TRBJ2-2	.
CASSAGLAGGQETQYF	TGTGCCAGCAGCGCCGGACTAGCGGGGGGACAAGAGACCCAGTACTTC	.	TRBV9	TRBJ2-5	TRBD2
CASSGLVRSGNEQFF	TGCGCCAGCAGCGGACTAGTCCGATCCGGCAATGAGCAGTTCTTC	.	TRBV4-1	TRBJ2-1	TRBD2